The 3 T cell receptor beta chains given below trace back to one sample, sequenced in a study of early T cells in non-severe SARS-CoV-2 infection. TCRdb itself ran the 5' RACE reads through MiXCR, one entry per CDR3 protein. The sample has 55,000 to 80,000 distinct CDR3 sequences; roughly 13% are singletons. This specimen consisted of whole blood, obtained at baseline. The receptors derive from an adult who was a healthcare worker with PCR-confirmed SARS-CoV-2 infection or an uninfected control (not recorded which).

This clonotype was found many times. The chain uses TRBV2 and TRBJ2-2, with a possible D match to TRBD1 (6 bases). The CDR3 covers 15 residues. V lost 8 bases and J 5 bases, leaving 18 bases between the germline ends. Germline CDR1 reads SNHLY; CDR2 reads FYNNEI. The CDR3 spells CASGGLGIGTGELFF. CDR3 sequence (DNA): TGTGCCAGCGGGGGCCTGGGGATCGGGACCGGGGAGCTGTTTTTT. Full variable domain (remainder filled in from reference TRBV2 and TRBJ2-2): EPEVTQTPSHQVTQMGQEVILRCVPISNHLYFYWYRQILGQKVEFLVSFYNNEISEKSEIFDDQFSVERPDGSNFTLKIRSTKLEDSAMYFCASGGLGIGTGELFFGEGSRLTVL.

The chain uses TRBV24-1 and TRBJ2-2; D not certain. Germline lookup yields CDR1 KGHDR and CDR2 SFDVKD. V was cut by 3 bases and J by 6 bases, with 10 bases left in between. The CDR3 spans 14 residues. This chain's CDR3 is CATSDPARPGELFF. The CDR3 DNA is TGTGCCACCAGTGATCCAGCGAGACCCGGGGAGCTGTTTTTT.

The chain is built from TRBV10-3 and TRBJ2-5; possibly TRBD2 for D (6 bases). Germline V gives CDR1 ENHRY, CDR2 SYGVKD. Trimming cost V 2 bases and J 1 base, with 14 bases left between them. The CDR3 consists of 16 residues. The CDR3 is CAISEDPAGSQETQYF. The CDR3 coding sequence is TGTGCCATCAGTGAGGACCCAGCGGGTTCCCAAGAGACCCAGTACTTC.